This is a list of T cell receptor beta chains from one sample in a study of blood T cell repertoires in COVID-19. Clones were read by immunoSEQ multiplex PCR, and TCRdb kept only the in-frame ones, dropping some. The sample has some 100,000 clones, 85% seen once. Sample: peripheral blood. The receptor source for this set is a woman aged 65 to 85 with active or convalescent COVID-19. The CDR3 runs from the conserved cysteine through the conserved F or W. Fields, in order: CDR3 protein, J gene, V gene.

CDR3 protein: CASRSPGLAEYSTDTQYF
J gene: TRBJ2-3
V gene: TRBV12-2

CDR3 protein: CASSRGRLADYNEQFF
J gene: TRBJ2-1
V gene: TRBV3-1/TRBV3-2

CDR3 protein: CASSYSSLGITGELFF
J gene: TRBJ2-2
V gene: TRBV6-5

CDR3 protein: CASSPGTSGSNNEQFF
J gene: TRBJ2-1
V gene: TRBV18

CDR3 protein: CASSPLAGGYNEQFF
J gene: TRBJ2-1
V gene: TRBV6-5

CDR3 protein: CASSAVGPDTQYF
J gene: TRBJ2-3
V gene: TRBV6-5

CDR3 protein: CASSLSGEVRSYEQYF
J gene: TRBJ2-7
V gene: TRBV13

CDR3 protein: CASSQRQVGAEKLFF
J gene: TRBJ1-4
V gene: TRBV3-1/TRBV3-2

CDR3 protein: CASSQGQGPDTQYF
J gene: TRBJ2-3
V gene: TRBV5-4

CDR3 protein: CATSAPGGWGQFF
J gene: TRBJ2-1
V gene: TRBV24-1

CDR3 protein: CASSQVPGYVEQYF
J gene: TRBJ2-7
V gene: TRBV4-1

CDR3 protein: CAWSPRDRGVEKLFF
J gene: TRBJ1-4
V gene: TRBV30